A selection of T cell receptor beta chains follows, all from one sample in a study of regulatory T cells in long-lasting Graves disease. TCRdb ran MiXCR on the multiplex PCR reads and lists one entry per CDR3 protein. Of 400,000 to 450,000 distinct CDR3 sequences listed, 20% to 25% are singletons. Sequenced here: peripheral blood mononuclear cells (PBMCs), sampled when the disease was refractory, from a patient treated with antithyroid drugs. Source of these receptors: a female donor with Graves disease. Both conserved end residues are trimmed from each CDR3.

V gene	J gene	CDR3 protein
TRBV30	TRBJ2-2	AWSGQTAGELF
TRBV7-7	TRBJ2-5	ASSLGPRGGETQY
TRBV3-1	TRBJ2-5	ASSRPGQGQTQY
TRBV6-1	TRBJ2-2	AAGAANTGELF
TRBV28	TRBJ1-2	ASQDRSSGYT
TRBV12-3/TRBV12-4	TRBJ2-2	ASKSGRWTGELF
TRBV11-2	TRBJ2-7	ASSPTWDKTYEQY
TRBV5-1	TRBJ1-2	ASSVDRGNYGYT
TRBV20-1	TRBJ1-1	SAPGQVVAEAF
TRBV6-1	TRBJ2-2	ASSTTRDGELF
TRBV19	TRBJ2-2	ASSIFRRDRAFTGELF
TRBV6-1	TRBJ2-5	ASSAPRTGMLETQY
TRBV12-3/TRBV12-4	TRBJ1-1	ASSPILDTEAF